Presented here are 10 T cell receptor beta chains from one specimen sequenced in a study of cytomegalovirus exposure and HLA in healthy donors. PCR used 60 Vbeta primers and 13 Jbeta primers. Profiling relied on immunoSEQ multiplex PCR, and the TCRdb table lists in-frame clones only, not all of them. The table records roughly 140,000 clones, 82% of them present only once. The specimen was PBMCs. The receptor source for this set is a woman aged 55-75 years in good health and CMV-seropositive.

The chain links TRBV5-1 to TRBJ1-2; 9 nucleotides line up with TRBD1. This CDR3 is 16 amino acids long. Germline assignment: CDR1 SGHRS and CDR2 YFSETQ. After removal of 2 bases from V and 8 bases from J, the junction contained 13 bases not matched to a gene. Here the CDR3 DNA reads TGCGCCAGCAGCTTACTCGTTACAGGGGGCATCGGGGGCTACACCTTC. Encoded protein: CASSLLVTGGIGGYTF.

This clone has just one count. The CDR3 DNA sequence: TGTGCCAGCAGCCCCCAGGGACTAGCGGGAGCTGGTGAGACCCAGTACTTC. This codes for CASSPQGLAGAGETQYF. The chain couples TRBV9 to TRBJ2-5, with 14 bases matching TRBD2. The CDR3 is made up of 17 amino acids. Per the germline V gene, CDR1 is SGDLS and CDR2 is YYNGEE. With 4 bases clipped from V and 5 bases from J, the junction kept 10 bases outside the gene matches.

The V gene is TRBV6-5, the J gene TRBJ1-5, with TRBD1 identical over 9 bases. The V gene end was trimmed by 6 bases and the J gene end by 3 bases; junction bases not matched to a gene: 3. This CDR3 is 14 amino acids long. Looked up from germline, CDR1 is MNHEY and CDR2 is SVGAGI. CDR3 bases: TGTGCCAGCAGGCGGACAGGGGACAATCAGCCCCAGCATTTT. Its translation is CASRRTGDNQPQHF.

The genes are TRBV27 and TRBJ2-1; the match to TRBD2 covers 14 bases. Germline V gene lookup returns CDR1 MNHEY and CDR2 SMNVEV (reference sequence). The CDR3 sequence is 15 residues long. With V trimmed by 2 bases and J by 9 bases, 3 bases remained unmatched. This CDR3 is CASSLRLAGGGEQFF. For the CDR3, the DNA is TGTGCCAGCAGTTTACGACTAGCGGGAGGGGGTGAGCAGTTCTTC.

This chain links TRBV4-1 with TRBJ2-5, with no clear D. Trimming cost V 2 bases and J 4 bases, with 20 bases left between them. Germline-derived CDR1 and CDR2 are MGHRA and YSYEKL. This CDR3 is built from 17 residues. CDR3 nucleotides: TGCGCCAGCAGCCAATTCGGCCTCCCCGAGGTCGGAGAGACCCAGTACTTC. Its translation: CASSQFGLPEVGETQYF.

This clone was seen only once. The chain recombines TRBV7-3 with TRBJ2-6, with 12 bases aligning to TRBD1. Germline CDR1 SGHTA, CDR2 FQGTGA. Trimming at V came to 5 bases and at J to 2 bases, leaving 4 bases not matched to a gene. The CDR3 length is 17 residues. The CDR3 here is CASSLGTGGAGANVLTF. The CDR3 DNA reads as TGTGCCAGCAGCCTTGGGACAGGGGGCGCTGGGGCCAACGTCCTGACTTTC.

The chain is built from TRBV30 and TRBJ2-7, with D possibly being TRBD2 (6 bases). Trimming took 2 bases from V and 2 from J, leaving 16 bases between them. The CDR3 is 15 residues long. The germline V gene has CDR1 GTSNPN and CDR2 SVGIG (reference sequence). The CDR3 DNA is TGTGCCTGGAGTAAGGGAGAACTAGCCCCCTACGAGCAGTACTTC. Translation gives CAWSKGELAPYEQYF.

This clone was picked up a small number of times. V is TRBV6-5 and J is TRBJ2-7, with TRBD1 matching over 7 bases. Germline lookup yields CDR1 MNHEY and CDR2 SVGAGI. There are 13 residues in the CDR3. V was pared by 8 bases and J by 5 bases, with 9 bases of the junction left unmatched. The CDR3 reads CASLTQRGHEQYF. The CDR3 nucleotides are TGTGCCAGCCTTACCCAAAGGGGGCACGAGCAGTACTTC.

The rearrangement links TRBV28 to TRBJ2-5; 8 bases are a match to TRBD1. From germline, CDR1 is MDHEN and CDR2 SYDVKM. The CDR3 has 16 amino acids. V lost 5 bases, J lost 2 bases, and 10 bases stayed unmatched. CDR3 DNA sequence: TGTGCCAGCAGTACCCCCACGACAGGGGCTCAAGAGACCCAGTACTTC. It yields the protein CASSTPTTGAQETQYF.

The chain is built from TRBV15 and TRBJ2-7; 10 bases match TRBD1. The CDR3 covers 20 residues. Germline CDR1 LNHNV, CDR2 YYDKDF (reference sequence). With V trimmed by 1 base and J by 1 base, 16 bases remained unmatched. The CDR3: CATSRGGGWDRGFSSYEQYF. The CDR3 DNA reads as TGTGCCACCAGCAGAGGAGGCGGTTGGGACAGGGGATTTTCGTCCTACGAGCAGTACTTC.